The 14 T cell receptor beta chains given below trace back to one sample, sequenced in a study of T cell changes during pregnancy in multiple sclerosis. Method: immunoSEQ multiplex PCR; TCRdb's copy keeps in-frame clones and lacks some. The sample contains about 38,000 clones, about 93% of which appear only once. The sample consisted of CD4+ T cells from peripheral blood mononuclear cells, taken after pregnancy. The receptor source for this set is a female donor in good health, enrolled as a control in a pregnancy study.

This chain uses TRBV28 with TRBJ2-2; no clear D. The CDR3 loop spans 13 amino acids. Looked up from germline, CDR1 is MDHEN and CDR2 is SYDVKM. Trimming removed 4 bases from V and 3 bases from J, with 6 bases in between. The CDR3 DNA sequence: TGTGCCAGCAGTTCCCTCTACACCGGGGAGCTGTTTTTT. Translation gives CASSSLYTGELFF.

This clone was recorded once. The chain employs TRBV7-2 and TRBJ1-3; D is unresolved. With 1 base removed from V and 2 bases from J, the gap between germline ends came to 15 bases. This CDR3 comprises 17 residues. CDR1 SGHTA and CDR2 FQGNSA come from the germline V gene. The CDR3 reads CASSLGSLGGTGNTIYF. Here the CDR3 DNA reads TGTGCCAGCAGCTTAGGGTCTCTAGGAGGAACTGGAAACACCATATATTTT.

The V call is TRBV19, the J call TRBJ1-1; D is undetermined. Looked up from germline, CDR1 is LNHDA and CDR2 is SQIVND (reference sequence). The CDR3 runs 14 residues. V lost 3 bases and J lost 0, with 8 bases in between. Here the CDR3 reads CASSIKELNTEAFF. DNA for the CDR3: TGTGCCAGTAGTATTAAGGAGTTGAACACTGAAGCTTTCTTT. Variable domain in full (rest from reference TRBV19 and TRBJ1-1): DGGITQSPKYLFRKEGQNVTLSCEQNLNHDAMYWYRQDPGQGLRLIYYSQIVNDFQKGDIAEGYSVSREKKESFPLTVTSAQKNPTAFYLCASSIKELNTEAFFGQGTRLTVV.

This chain connects TRBV29-1 to TRBJ1-2; D is possibly TRBD1 (5 bases). This CDR3 spans 11 amino acids. Trimming shortened V by 1 base and J by 8 bases, and 8 bases separated the two germline ends. Germline CDR1 reads SQVTM; CDR2 reads ANQGSEA. CDR3 in amino acids: CSVEGGLGYTF. CDR3 nucleotide sequence: TGCAGCGTTGAAGGGGGCCTGGGCTACACCTTC.

This chain connects TRBV5-1 to TRBJ2-7; a weak D match, TRBD1 (6 bases). Germline V CDR1 and CDR2: SGHRS, YFSETQ. The V end lost 4 bases, the J end lost 1 base, and 12 bases lay between the germline ends. The CDR3 runs 14 residues. The CDR3 sequence is CASSRDTTSYEQYF. CDR3 in DNA: TGCGCCAGCAGCCGGGACACTACTTCCTACGAGCAGTACTTC.

The gene calls are TRBV7-2 and TRBJ2-3; tentatively, D is TRBD2 (5 bases). The V gene lost 5 bases and the J gene lost 1 base, with 16 bases spanning the gap. The CDR3 covers 16 residues. CDR1 is SGHTA and CDR2 is FQGNSA in the germline V gene. CDR3 sequence reads: CASSPRRTPGTDTQYF. The CDR3, as DNA: TGTGCCAGCAGCCCAAGGAGGACTCCCGGCACAGATACGCAGTATTTT.

V is TRBV18 and J is TRBJ2-1, with 8 bases fitting TRBD2. CDR3 length: 15 residues. With V trimmed by 3 bases and J by 6 bases, 7 bases remained unmatched. Looked up from germline, CDR1 is KGHSH and CDR2 is LQKENI. CDR3 nucleotide sequence: TGTGCCAGCTCACCGGGGACTAGTATCCCCAATGAGCAGTTCTTC. It is translated as CASSPGTSIPNEQFF.

V gene TRBV29-1 combines with J gene TRBJ2-3; maybe TRBD1 (7 bases). The germline gives CDR1 SQVTM, CDR2 ANQGSEA. Trimming removed 4 bases at V and 5 bases at J, with 13 bases between. The CDR3 covers 13 residues. The CDR3 protein is CSVARGREDTQYF. CDR3 nucleotides: TGCAGCGTTGCAAGGGGGCGGGAAGATACGCAGTATTTT.

The DNA of the CDR3 is TGTGCCAGCAGCGCCCCGGTGGGACAGGATAGGCATGGCTATGGCTACACCTTC. Protein product: CASSAPVGQDRHGYGYTF. The chain employs TRBV9 and TRBJ1-2; TRBD1 matches 8 bases. The CDR3 extends over 18 amino acids. The V gene's germline CDR1 is SGDLS and CDR2 YYNGEE. With 3 bases clipped from V and 4 bases from J, the junction kept 17 bases outside the gene matches.

The chain joins TRBV6-5 to TRBJ1-1; D perhaps matches TRBD1 (6 bases). The CDR3 is 11 residues long. Trimming removed 10 bases from V and 8 bases from J, with 14 bases in between. CDR1 is MNHEY and CDR2 is SVGAGI in the germline V gene. The chain's CDR3 is CATGLTGEAFF. In DNA, the CDR3 is TGTGCCACCGGGTTAACAGGGGAAGCTTTCTTT.

V is TRBV7-2 and J is TRBJ2-1; 9 bases fit TRBD2. This CDR3 region has 17 residues. The germline gives CDR1 SGHTA, CDR2 FQGNSA. V lost 1 base, J lost 8 bases, and 12 bases stayed unmatched. The CDR3 region has the DNA TGTGCCAGCAGCTTAGTAGGGGCGGGGGGGCCGAGAGATGAGCAGTTCTTC. Its translation: CASSLVGAGGPRDEQFF.

This clone has just one count. J is TRBJ2-3 and V is TRBV27, with 12 bases lining up with TRBD2. The ends lost 3 bases at V and 4 bases at J; junction bases unmatched: 2. There are 15 residues in the CDR3. From germline, CDR1 is MNHEY and CDR2 SMNVEV (reference sequence). DNA for the CDR3: TGTGCCAGCAGTTTGACTAGCGGGGGCGCAGATACGCAGTATTTT. This gives the protein CASSLTSGGADTQYF.

This clone was seen a handful of times. The chain combines TRBV29-1 with TRBJ2-3; D is perhaps TRBD2 (5 bases). Per the germline V gene, CDR1 is SQVTM and CDR2 is ANQGSEA. The CDR3 length is 15 residues. Between the trimmed V and J ends, which lost 3 bases and 1 base, there was a span of 14 bases. The CDR3 coding sequence is TGCAGCGTTGAGCGGTTGGGTAGCGGCACAGATACGCAGTATTTT. This gives the protein CSVERLGSGTDTQYF.

The CDR3 nucleotides are TGTGCCAGCAGTTACCGACAGACTTTGAACACTGAAGCTTTCTTT. Amino acid sequence: CASSYRQTLNTEAFF. The chain recombines TRBV6-5 with TRBJ1-1, with D tentatively TRBD1 (5 bases). The CDR3 is 15 residues long. Germline CDR1 MNHEY, CDR2 SVGAGI. V was clipped by 2 bases and J by 0 bases, with 10 bases between them.